The rows below give T cell receptor beta chains drawn from one sample of a study of blood T cell repertoires in COVID-19. TCRdb keeps only in-frame clones here, not all; method: immunoSEQ multiplex PCR. This table holds 60,000 to 85,000 clones, approximately 90% found once. The sample was peripheral blood. These receptor sequences come from a woman between 45 and 60 years old with COVID-19, enrolled during active disease. Both conserved end residues are part of each CDR3. Fields, in order: J gene, V gene, D gene, CDR3 protein, CDR3 DNA. The D gene is left open where the match is weak.

TRBJ2-3 | TRBV6-5 | TRBD2 | CASSLIAGDRPDTQYF | TGTGCCAGCAGTTTAATAGCGGGAGATCGGCCAGATACGCAGTATTTT
TRBJ2-3 | TRBV12-1 | - | CASSFHHPRTSGSSGLTDTQYF | TGTGCCAGCAGCTTTCACCACCCTCGGACTAGCGGGAGTTCAGGCCTCACAGATACGCAGTATTTT
TRBJ1-5 | TRBV15 | TRBD1 | CATSRGARTGGNQPQHF | TGTGCCACCAGCAGAGGGGCCAGGACAGGAGGGAATCAGCCCCAGCATTTT
TRBJ2-1 | TRBV11-3 | - | CASSPSRLAYNEQFF | TGTGCCAGCAGCCCGAGCCGCTTAGCCTACAATGAGCAGTTCTTC
TRBJ1-1 | TRBV7-7 | - | CASSLAAGLKNTEAFF | TGTGCTAGCAGCTTAGCAGCGGGACTTAAGAACACTGAAGCTTTCTTT
TRBJ1-6 | TRBV28 | - | CASSLRRGHDVDSPLHF | TGTGCCAGCAGTTTGAGGAGGGGCCACGATGTAGATTCACCCCTCCACTTT
TRBJ2-1 | TRBV21-1 | - | CASSKVRGALAAPPNEQFF | TGTGCCAGCAGCAAAGTCAGGGGTGCGCTAGCGGCTCCTCCCAATGAGCAGTTCTTC
TRBJ2-7 | TRBV19 | - | CASSGSAGYEQYF | TGTGCCAGTAGTGGGAGCGCGGGATACGAGCAGTACTTC
TRBJ1-2 | TRBV5-4 | - | CASSLDSNYGYTF | TGTGCCAGCAGCTTGGACAGCAACTATGGCTACACCTTC
TRBJ1-5 | TRBV2 | - | CASSEALRVLSNQPQHF | TGTGCCAGCAGTGAAGCGCTTCGGGTCCTTAGCAATCAGCCCCAGCATTTT
TRBJ1-6 | TRBV30 | - | CAWSIRGGNSPLHF | TGTGCCTGGAGTATAAGGGGAGGTAATTCACCCCTCCACTTT
TRBJ2-4 | TRBV24-1 | TRBD2 | CATSEATSGRHKNIQYF | TGTGCCACCAGTGAAGCTACGAGCGGGAGACACAAAAACATTCAGTACTTC